This passage covers 25 T cell receptor beta chains from one sample sequenced in a study of cytomegalovirus exposure and HLA in healthy donors. 60 Vbeta and 13 Jbeta primers were used in PCR. This table comes from immunoSEQ multiplex PCR, and its TCRdb copy is limited to in-frame clones, with some not included. The sample has 85,000 to 120,000 clones, approximately 71% seen once. Sequencing input: PBMCs. The source is a male donor in good health and CMV-seropositive.

This chain joins TRBV7-8 and TRBJ1-2, with TRBD1 matching over 9 bases. This CDR3 is built from 15 residues. After removal of 5 bases from V and 4 bases from J, the junction contained 8 bases not matched to a gene. Per the germline V gene, CDR1 is SGHVS and CDR2 is FQNEAQ. The CDR3 here is CASSQWTGVSYGYTF. The CDR3 DNA is TGTGCCAGCAGCCAGTGGACAGGGGTGAGCTATGGCTACACCTTC.

This clone is a singleton in its sample. The chain employs TRBV5-1 and TRBJ2-7, with D possibly matching TRBD2 (6 bases). CDR1 is SGHRS, CDR2 YFSETQ, per germline. CDR3 length equals 12 residues. V shed 5 bases and J shed 1 base, with 7 bases lying between them. The CDR3 spells CASRGGSYEQYF. The CDR3 DNA sequence: TGCGCCAGCAGAGGAGGGTCCTACGAGCAGTACTTC.

J is TRBJ2-1 and V is TRBV19; no clear D gene. The V end lost 4 bases, the J end lost 8 bases, and 18 bases lay between the germline ends. Germline V CDR1 and CDR2: LNHDA, SQIVND (reference sequence). The CDR3 runs 15 residues. The CDR3 bases are TGTGCCAGTAGTAAGGTTCTAGGCCTAGATTATGAGCAGTTCTTC. Encoded protein: CASSKVLGLDYEQFF.

The chain employs TRBV7-6 and TRBJ2-2, with D tentatively TRBD1 (6 bases). V lost 6 bases and J 0 bases, leaving 14 bases between the germline ends. This CDR3 is built from 16 residues. Germline V CDR1 and CDR2: SGHVS, FNYEAQ. The CDR3 DNA sequence: TGTGCCAGCAGTCAGGACAGAGCCGCGAACACCGGGGAGCTGTTTTTT. Protein: CASSQDRAANTGELFF. Based on the CDR3 plus reference TRBV7-6 and TRBJ2-2, the full variable domain is GAGVSQSPRYKVTKRGQDVALRCDPISGHVSLYWYRQALGQGPEFLTYFNYEAQQDKSGLPNDRFSAERPEGSISTLTIQRTEQRDSAMYRCASSQDRAANTGELFFGEGSRLTVL.

The chain is built from TRBV14 and TRBJ2-7, with TRBD1 matching over 11 bases. The trim removed 5 bases at V and 7 bases at J, leaving 7 bases unmatched. The CDR3 runs 14 residues. Looked up from germline, CDR1 is SGHDN and CDR2 is FVKESK. The CDR3 nucleotides read TGTGCCAGCAGCGCCCGGGACAGGGGGATAGAGCAGTACTTC. Protein sequence: CASSARDRGIEQYF.

This clone occurred once. The rearrangement links TRBV11-2 to TRBJ2-5; 9 positions match TRBD2. V shed 3 bases and J 2 bases; nucleotides not matched to a gene: 1. The CDR3 sequence is 14 residues long. Germline assignment: CDR1 SGHAT and CDR2 FQNNGV. This CDR3 reads CASSFGLAQETQYF. CDR3 sequence (DNA): TGTGCCAGCAGCTTCGGACTAGCGCAAGAGACCCAGTACTTC. Using reference TRBV11-2 and TRBJ2-5 for the parts outside the CDR3, the full variable domain is EAGVAQSPRYKIIEKRQSVAFWCNPISGHATLYWYQQILGQGPKLLIQFQNNGVVDDSQLPKDRFSAERLKGVDSTLKIQPAKLEDSAVYLCASSFGLAQETQYFGPGTRLLVL.

V gene TRBV4-3 combines with J gene TRBJ2-7; D is undetermined. Germline CDR1 and CDR2: LGHNA and YSLEER. With 0 bases removed from V and 1 base from J, the gap between germline ends came to 7 bases. This CDR3 has 14 residues. CDR3 sequence (DNA): TGCGCCAGCAGCCAAGATCAGAGGTCCTACGAGCAGTACTTC. The encoded protein is CASSQDQRSYEQYF.

This clone was seen once. V gene TRBV10-3 combines with J gene TRBJ1-3; 7 positions agree with TRBD1. The CDR3 has 15 residues. Germline CDR1 and CDR2: ENHRY and SYGVKD. V was clipped by 6 bases and J by 2 bases; unmatched bases: 7. The CDR3, as DNA: TGTGCCATCAGCCTACCGACAGGGACTGGAAACACCATATATTTT. Its protein is CAISLPTGTGNTIYF.

The chain links TRBV7-6 to TRBJ2-1; the D gene is possibly TRBD1 (5 bases). CDR1 SGHVS and CDR2 FNYEAQ come from the germline V gene. This CDR3 spans 15 amino acids. Between the trimmed V and J ends, which lost 1 base and 6 bases, there was a span of 13 bases. CDR3 in amino acids: CASSLGTGIINEQFF. In DNA form, the CDR3 reads TGTGCCAGCAGCTTAGGAACAGGTATCATCAATGAGCAGTTCTTC. Variable domain in full (rest from reference TRBV7-6 and TRBJ2-1): GAGVSQSPRYKVTKRGQDVALRCDPISGHVSLYWYRQALGQGPEFLTYFNYEAQQDKSGLPNDRFSAERPEGSISTLTIQRTEQRDSAMYRCASSLGTGIINEQFFGPGTRLTVL.

The chain couples TRBV4-1 to TRBJ1-1; D is ambiguous. Germline values: CDR1 MGHRA, CDR2 YSYEKL. V was pared by 1 base and J by 0 bases, with 9 bases between. This CDR3 is built from 15 residues. The CDR3 sequence: CASSQGRGMNTEAFF. In DNA, the CDR3 is TGCGCCAGCAGCCAAGGCCGGGGAATGAACACTGAAGCTTTCTTT.

The V and J genes are TRBV6-1 and TRBJ2-1, with 14 bases identical to TRBD2. There are 17 residues in the CDR3. Germline V CDR1 and CDR2: MNHNS, SASEGT. The V gene end was trimmed by 5 bases and the J gene end by 7 bases; junction bases not matched to a gene: 10. CDR3 protein: CASSKGTSGRRGNEQFF. In DNA form, the CDR3 reads TGTGCCAGCAGTAAAGGGACTAGCGGGAGAAGGGGTAATGAGCAGTTCTTC.

This clone ranks as medium-sized. The chain couples TRBV4-1 to TRBJ1-5, with TRBD1 identical over 7 bases. Germline CDR1 is MGHRA and CDR2 is YSYEKL. Trimming removed 0 bases from V and 1 base from J; junction bases left unmatched: 9. The CDR3 contains 18 residues. The CDR3 reads CASSQDYLKGASNQPQHF. The CDR3 nucleotides read TGCGCCAGCAGCCAAGATTACCTTAAGGGGGCAAGCAATCAGCCCCAGCATTTT.

V is TRBV28 and J is TRBJ1-2, with TRBD1 identical over 12 bases. Germline CDR1 and CDR2: MDHEN and SYDVKM. With 4 bases clipped from V and 8 bases from J, the junction kept 5 bases outside the gene matches. The CDR3 covers 14 residues. The CDR3 region has the DNA TGTGCCAGCAGTTCCGGGACAGGGGGCTGGGGCTACACCTTC. Its translation: CASSSGTGGWGYTF.

The chain couples TRBV11-2 to TRBJ2-7, with a weak D call TRBD1 (6 bases). The CDR3 loop spans 15 amino acids. CDR1 and CDR2 from the germline V gene are SGHAT and FQNNGV. V lost 4 bases and J 6 bases, leaving 19 bases between the germline ends. For the CDR3, the DNA is TGTGCCAGCAGCTCCCCCACAGGGTCGGTCGGCGAGCAGTACTTC. Its protein is CASSSPTGSVGEQYF.

The chain combines TRBV10-3 with TRBJ2-5, with 7 bases lining up with TRBD1. This CDR3 is 15 amino acids long. Trimming took 3 bases from V and 2 from J; bases not matched to a gene: 6. Per the germline V gene, CDR1 is ENHRY and CDR2 is SYGVKD. This chain's CDR3 is CAISEGQVVQETQYF. DNA of the CDR3: TGTGCCATCAGTGAAGGACAGGTTGTACAAGAGACCCAGTACTTC.

The chain combines TRBV19 with TRBJ1-2; D remains unclear. The ends were cut back, 3 bases at V and 8 bases at J, with 10 bases in the middle. The CDR3 extends over 12 amino acids. CDR1 is LNHDA and CDR2 is SQIVND in the germline V gene (reference sequence). CDR3 sequence: CASSIGGNGYTF. The CDR3 DNA reads as TGTGCCAGTAGTATCGGAGGGAACGGCTACACCTTC.

The chain combines TRBV2 with TRBJ2-1, with TRBD1 as a possible D gene (5 bases). V gave up 7 bases and J gave up 4 bases, with 14 bases separating them. CDR3 length equals 14 residues. The V gene's germline CDR1 is SNHLY and CDR2 FYNNEI. The CDR3 DNA is TGTGCCAGCATCCCGATGACAGCATACAATGAGCAGTTCTTC. This gives the protein CASIPMTAYNEQFF.

This clone was seen a few times. The chain recombines TRBV28 with TRBJ2-7; D gene uncertain. Germline lookup yields CDR1 MDHEN and CDR2 SYDVKM. The CDR3 length is 15 residues. Trimming cost V 9 bases and J 2 bases, with 20 bases left between them. The CDR3 sequence: CASSLIRLRTYEQYF. CDR3 nucleotide sequence: TGTGCCAGTTCCTTAATCAGGTTAAGAACCTACGAGCAGTACTTC.

The V and J genes are TRBV7-9 and TRBJ2-7, with 10 nucleotides matching TRBD2. V lost 4 bases and J lost 2; bases outside the gene matches: 5. The CDR3 totals 15 residues. CDR1 is SEHNR and CDR2 is FQNEAQ in the germline V gene (reference sequence). CDR3 sequence reads: CASSWTSGGTYEQYF. The CDR3, as DNA: TGTGCCAGCAGCTGGACTAGCGGAGGGACCTACGAGCAGTACTTC.

This clone was seen a handful of times. V and J are TRBV7-2 and TRBJ1-1; D possibly corresponds to TRBD1 (6 bases). This CDR3 has 16 residues. The V end lost 1 base, the J end lost 7 bases, and 19 bases lay between the germline ends. Germline lookup yields CDR1 SGHTA and CDR2 FQGNSA. The CDR3 DNA reads TGTGCCAGCAGCTTAGTACCTGTACAGGGAGGGATTGAAGCTTTCTTT. This codes for CASSLVPVQGGIEAFF.

V usage is TRBV7-2 and J usage is TRBJ2-5; TRBD2 aligns across 7 bases. The CDR3 runs 14 residues. Germline V gene lookup returns CDR1 SGHTA and CDR2 FQGNSA. V shed 6 bases, J shed 2 bases, and the junction held 6 bases outside the gene matches. This chain's CDR3 is CASSFTSAQETQYF. The CDR3 nucleotides are TGTGCCAGCAGTTTTACTAGCGCACAAGAGACCCAGTACTTC.

The rearrangement joins TRBV28 to TRBJ1-4; 9 bases line up with TRBD1. V shed 6 bases, J shed 7 bases, and the junction held 9 bases outside the gene matches. Germline assignment: CDR1 MDHEN and CDR2 SYDVKM. This CDR3 is built from 15 residues. CDR3 nucleotide sequence: TGTGCCAGCAGAGCCACCGGGACAGGGACTGAAAAACTGTTTTTT. It translates to CASRATGTGTEKLFF.

This clone was picked up one time. J is TRBJ1-3 and V is TRBV2; D remains unclear. V lost 3 bases, J lost 10 bases, and 10 bases lay in between. The germline V gene encodes CDR1 SNHLY and CDR2 FYNNEI. The length of the CDR3 is 12 residues. CDR3 sequence: CASSEQTRTIYF. The DNA of the CDR3 is TGTGCCAGCAGTGAGCAAACTAGGACCATATATTTT.

The V and J genes are TRBV18 and TRBJ2-7, with D perhaps TRBD2 (6 bases). This CDR3 contains 15 residues. Germline-derived CDR1 and CDR2 are KGHSH and LQKENI. Deletions cut 6 bases from V and 4 bases from J, with 19 bases between. CDR3 amino acids: CASSVARGNSYEQYF. The CDR3 DNA sequence: TGTGCCAGCTCGGTGGCGCGGGGAAATTCTTACGAGCAGTACTTC.

The genes are TRBV28 and TRBJ1-2, with D tentatively TRBD1 (5 bases). The CDR3 contains 13 residues. Germline V gene sequence: CDR1 MDHEN, CDR2 SYDVKM. V was trimmed by 7 bases and J by 4 bases, leaving 13 bases between them. The CDR3 region has the DNA TGTGCCAGCATTCAAACAGGCATCTATGGCTACACCTTC. Translated, it gives CASIQTGIYGYTF.